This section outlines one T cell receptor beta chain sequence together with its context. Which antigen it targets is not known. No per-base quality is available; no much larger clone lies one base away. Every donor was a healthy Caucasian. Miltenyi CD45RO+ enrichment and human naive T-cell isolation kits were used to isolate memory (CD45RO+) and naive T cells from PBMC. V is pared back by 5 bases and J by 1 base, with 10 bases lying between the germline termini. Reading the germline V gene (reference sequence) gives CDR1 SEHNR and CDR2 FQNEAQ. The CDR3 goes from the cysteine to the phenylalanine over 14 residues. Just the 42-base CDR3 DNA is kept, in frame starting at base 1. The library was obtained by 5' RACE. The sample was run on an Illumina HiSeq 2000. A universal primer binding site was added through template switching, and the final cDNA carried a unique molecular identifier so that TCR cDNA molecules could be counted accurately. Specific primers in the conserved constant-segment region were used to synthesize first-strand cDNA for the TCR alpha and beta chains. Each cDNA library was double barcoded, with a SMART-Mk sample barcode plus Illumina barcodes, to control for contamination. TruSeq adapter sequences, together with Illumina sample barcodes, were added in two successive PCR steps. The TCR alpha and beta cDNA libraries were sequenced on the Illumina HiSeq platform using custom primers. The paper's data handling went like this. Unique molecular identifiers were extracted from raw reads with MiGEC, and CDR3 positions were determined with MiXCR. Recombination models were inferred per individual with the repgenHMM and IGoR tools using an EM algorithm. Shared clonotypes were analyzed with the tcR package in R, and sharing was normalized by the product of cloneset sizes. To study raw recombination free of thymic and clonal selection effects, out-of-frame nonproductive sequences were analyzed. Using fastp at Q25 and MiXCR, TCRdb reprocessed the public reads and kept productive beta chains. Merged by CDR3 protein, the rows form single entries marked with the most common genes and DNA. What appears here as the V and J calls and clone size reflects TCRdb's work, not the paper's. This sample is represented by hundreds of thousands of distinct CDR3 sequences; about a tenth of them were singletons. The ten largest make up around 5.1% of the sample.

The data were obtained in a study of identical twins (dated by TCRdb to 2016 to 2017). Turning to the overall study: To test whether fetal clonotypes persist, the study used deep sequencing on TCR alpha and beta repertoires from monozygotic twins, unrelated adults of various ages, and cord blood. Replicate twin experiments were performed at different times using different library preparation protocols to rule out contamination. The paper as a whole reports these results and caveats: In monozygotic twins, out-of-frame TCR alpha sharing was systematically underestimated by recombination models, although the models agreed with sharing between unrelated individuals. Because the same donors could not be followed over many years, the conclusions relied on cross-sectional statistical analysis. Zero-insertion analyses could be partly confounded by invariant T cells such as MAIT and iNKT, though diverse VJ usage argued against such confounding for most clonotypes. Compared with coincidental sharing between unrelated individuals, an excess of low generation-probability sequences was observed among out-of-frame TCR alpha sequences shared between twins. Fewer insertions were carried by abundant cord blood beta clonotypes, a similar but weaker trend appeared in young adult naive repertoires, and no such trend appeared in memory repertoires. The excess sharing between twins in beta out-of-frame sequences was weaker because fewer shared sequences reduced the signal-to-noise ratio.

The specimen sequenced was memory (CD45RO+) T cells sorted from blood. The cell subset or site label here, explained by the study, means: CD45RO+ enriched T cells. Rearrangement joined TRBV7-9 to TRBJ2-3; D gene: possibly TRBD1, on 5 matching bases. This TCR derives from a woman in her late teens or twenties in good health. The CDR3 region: CASSPWTRTDTQYF. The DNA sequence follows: TGTGCCAGCAGCCCGTGGACACGCACAGATACGCAGTATTTT. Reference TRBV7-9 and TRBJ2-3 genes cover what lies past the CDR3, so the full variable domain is DTGVSQNPRHKITKRGQNVTFRCDPISEHNRLYWYRQTLGQGPEFLTYFQNEAQLEKSRLLSDRFSAERPKGSFSTLEIQRTEQGDSAMYLCASSPWTRTDTQYFGPGTRLTVL.